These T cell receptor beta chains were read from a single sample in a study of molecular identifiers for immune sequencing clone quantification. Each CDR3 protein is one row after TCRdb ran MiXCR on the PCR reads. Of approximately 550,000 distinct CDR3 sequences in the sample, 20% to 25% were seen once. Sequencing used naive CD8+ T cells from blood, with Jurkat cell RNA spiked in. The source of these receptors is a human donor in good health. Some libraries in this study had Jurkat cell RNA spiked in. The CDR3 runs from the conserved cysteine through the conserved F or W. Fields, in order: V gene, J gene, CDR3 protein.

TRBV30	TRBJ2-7	CAWSPTIRPSSYEQYF
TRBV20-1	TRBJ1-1	CSGSVDRANTEAFF
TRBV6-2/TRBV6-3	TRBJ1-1	CASSELGWVEAFF
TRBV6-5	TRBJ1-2	CASSYGGFYGYTF
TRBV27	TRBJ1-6	CASSLRIGSSYNSPLHF
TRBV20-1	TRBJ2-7	CSASPRGPSAYEQYF
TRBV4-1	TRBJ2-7	CASSQDRQGSYEQYF
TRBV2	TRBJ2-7	CASRRQSYEQYF
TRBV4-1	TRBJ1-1	CASSLGQGIAFF
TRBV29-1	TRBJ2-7	CSVEAGPYEQYF
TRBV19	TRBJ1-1	CASSPVLWGGNTEAFF
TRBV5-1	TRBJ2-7	CASSAAEGYEQYF
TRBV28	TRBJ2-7	CASSLFHEQYF
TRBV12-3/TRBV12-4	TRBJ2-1	CASSPPIADPHLLNEQFF
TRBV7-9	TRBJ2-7	CASSLAGAGEQYF
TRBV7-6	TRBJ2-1	CASSLAFSGGASIGEQFF
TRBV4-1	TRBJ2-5	CASSQGLGKETQYF
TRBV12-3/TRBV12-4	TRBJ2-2	CASSLEGHTGELFF
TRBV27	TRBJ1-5	CASSLSGNQPQHF
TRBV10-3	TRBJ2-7	CAISPAGTGGHEQYF
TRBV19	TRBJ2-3	CASSWGLRSSHDTQYF
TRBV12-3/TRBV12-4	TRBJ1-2	CASSFTYGYTF
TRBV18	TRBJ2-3	CASSWGAGPADTQYF
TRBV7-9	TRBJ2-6	CASSPQDRGPGANVLTF
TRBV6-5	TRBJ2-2	CASRKTGTNTGELFF
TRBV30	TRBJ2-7	CAWSVGPSYEQYF
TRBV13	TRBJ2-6	CASSSAGVQIISSGANVLTF
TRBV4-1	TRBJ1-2	CASSQVMGQTNYGYTF
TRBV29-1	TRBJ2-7	CSVEDDAGSYEQYF
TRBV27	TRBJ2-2	CASSFSGGLNTGELFF
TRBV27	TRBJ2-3	CASSLSVGSTDTQYF
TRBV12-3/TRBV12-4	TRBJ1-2	CASSNDRSYGYTF
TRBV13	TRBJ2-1	CASSRTGGYPSYNEQFF
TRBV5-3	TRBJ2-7	CASSFRGGQPVQYF
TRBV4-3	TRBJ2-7	CASTLDRGANNEQYF
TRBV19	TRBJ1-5	CASSIWQLAQPQHF
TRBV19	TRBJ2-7	CASLGGLAGKEQYF
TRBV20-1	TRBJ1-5	CSARVTGRQHF
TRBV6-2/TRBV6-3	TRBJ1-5	CASRTDRENGMGNQPQHF
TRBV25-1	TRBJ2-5	CASSEYGGETQYF
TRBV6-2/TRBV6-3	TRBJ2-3	CASSYGQGDSTDTQYF
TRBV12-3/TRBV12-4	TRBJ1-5	CASSPTEGVQPQHF
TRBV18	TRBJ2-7	CASSETGAGYSYEQYF
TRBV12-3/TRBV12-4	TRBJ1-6	CASSLWSGGGHRNSPLHF
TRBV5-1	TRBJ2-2	CASSLVPGEVVNTGGLFF
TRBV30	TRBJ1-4	CAWWTGGNEKLFF
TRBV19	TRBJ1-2	CASSRTDPNYGYTF
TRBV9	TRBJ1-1	CASSTGGGTEAFF
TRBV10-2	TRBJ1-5	CASSESGSGNQPQHF
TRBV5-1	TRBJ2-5	CASSLGQSIQETQYF
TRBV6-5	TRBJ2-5	CASSSAGGSLETQYF
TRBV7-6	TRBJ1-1	CASRGGSNTEAFF
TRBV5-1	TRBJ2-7	CASSSPTTGTYEQYF
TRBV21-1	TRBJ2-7	CASSKIRPAGGYEQYF
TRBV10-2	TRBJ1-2	CASSESIGLERILYGYTF
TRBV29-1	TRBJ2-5	CSVQGPEGETQYF
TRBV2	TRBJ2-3	CASRSLVDTQYF
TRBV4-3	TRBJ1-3	CASSLRGRFSGNTIYF
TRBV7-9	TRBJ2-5	CASSSPLTGNQGETQYF
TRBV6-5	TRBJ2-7	CASNPGSAYEQYF